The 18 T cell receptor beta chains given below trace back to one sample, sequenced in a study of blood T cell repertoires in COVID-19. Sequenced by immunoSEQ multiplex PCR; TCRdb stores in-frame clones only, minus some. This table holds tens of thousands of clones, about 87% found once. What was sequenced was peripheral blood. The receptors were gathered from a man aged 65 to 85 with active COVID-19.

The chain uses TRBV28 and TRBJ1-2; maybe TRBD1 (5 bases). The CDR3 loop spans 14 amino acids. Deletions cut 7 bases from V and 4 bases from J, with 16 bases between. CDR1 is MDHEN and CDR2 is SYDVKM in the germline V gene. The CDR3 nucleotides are TGTGCCAGCATGGCAGGAGGGGCGAGCTATGGCTACACCTTC. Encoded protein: CASMAGGASYGYTF.

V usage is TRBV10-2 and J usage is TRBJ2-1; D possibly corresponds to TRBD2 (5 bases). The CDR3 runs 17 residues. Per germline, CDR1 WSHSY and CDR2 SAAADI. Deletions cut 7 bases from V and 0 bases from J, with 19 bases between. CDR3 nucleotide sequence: TGCGCCAGCACAGCCATGCGGACTTCTTCCTCCTACAATGAGCAGTTCTTC. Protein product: CASTAMRTSSSYNEQFF.

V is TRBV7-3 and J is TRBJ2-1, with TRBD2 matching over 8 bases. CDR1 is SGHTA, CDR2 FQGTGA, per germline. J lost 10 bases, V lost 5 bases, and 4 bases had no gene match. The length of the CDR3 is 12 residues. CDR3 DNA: TGTGCCAGCAGCCGCCCGGGAGGGGAGCAGTTCTTC. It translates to CASSRPGGEQFF.

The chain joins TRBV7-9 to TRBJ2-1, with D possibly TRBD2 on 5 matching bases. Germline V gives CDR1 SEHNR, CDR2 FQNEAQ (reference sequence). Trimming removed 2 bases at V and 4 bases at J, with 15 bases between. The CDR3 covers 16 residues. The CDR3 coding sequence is TGTGCCAGCAGCTTAATAGCGACGAGGTTTTACAATGAGCAGTTCTTC. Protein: CASSLIATRFYNEQFF.

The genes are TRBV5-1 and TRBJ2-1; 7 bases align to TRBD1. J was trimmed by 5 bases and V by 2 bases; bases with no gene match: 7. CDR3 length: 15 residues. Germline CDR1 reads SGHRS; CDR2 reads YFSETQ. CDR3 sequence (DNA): TGCGCCAGCAGCTTTAGCAGGGGGTCCGACAATGAGCAGTTCTTC. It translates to CASSFSRGSDNEQFF.

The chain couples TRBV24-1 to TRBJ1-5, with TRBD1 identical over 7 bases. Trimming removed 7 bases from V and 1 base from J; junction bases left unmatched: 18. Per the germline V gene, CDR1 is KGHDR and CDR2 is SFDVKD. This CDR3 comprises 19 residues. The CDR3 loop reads CATRGQPIGHNGSNQPQHF. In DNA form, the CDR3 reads TGTGCCACCAGGGGACAGCCTATCGGACACAATGGGAGCAATCAGCCCCAGCATTTT.

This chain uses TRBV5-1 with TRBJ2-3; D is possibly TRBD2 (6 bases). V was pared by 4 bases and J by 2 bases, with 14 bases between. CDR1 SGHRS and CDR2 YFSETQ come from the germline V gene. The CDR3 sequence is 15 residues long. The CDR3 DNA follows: TGCGCCAGCAGCGCCGGGACTTCCATCACAGATACGCAGTATTTT. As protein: CASSAGTSITDTQYF.

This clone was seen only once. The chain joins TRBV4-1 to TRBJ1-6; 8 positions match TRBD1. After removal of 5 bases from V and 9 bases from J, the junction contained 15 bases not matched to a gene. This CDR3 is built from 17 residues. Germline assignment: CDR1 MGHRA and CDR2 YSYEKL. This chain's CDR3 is CASSKGGGDRGGSPLHF. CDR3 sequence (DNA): TGCGCCAGCAGCAAGGGGGGGGGAGACAGGGGTGGTTCACCCCTCCACTTT.

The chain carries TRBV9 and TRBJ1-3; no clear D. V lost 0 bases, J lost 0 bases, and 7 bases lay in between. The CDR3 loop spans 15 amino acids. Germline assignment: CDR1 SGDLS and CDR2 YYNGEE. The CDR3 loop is CASSVVAGSGNTIYF. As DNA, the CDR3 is TGTGCCAGCAGCGTAGTGGCAGGCTCTGGAAACACCATATATTTT.

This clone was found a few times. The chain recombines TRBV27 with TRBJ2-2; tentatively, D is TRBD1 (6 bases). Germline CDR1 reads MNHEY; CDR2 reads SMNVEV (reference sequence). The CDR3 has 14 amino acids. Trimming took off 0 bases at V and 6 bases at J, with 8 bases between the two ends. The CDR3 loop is CASSLSQGPGELFF. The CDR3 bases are TGTGCCAGCAGTTTATCACAGGGTCCCGGGGAGCTGTTTTTT.

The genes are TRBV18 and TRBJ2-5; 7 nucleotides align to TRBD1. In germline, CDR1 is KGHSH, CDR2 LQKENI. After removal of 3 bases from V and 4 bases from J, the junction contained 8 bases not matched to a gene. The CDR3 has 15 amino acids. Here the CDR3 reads CASSPNRNRGETQYF. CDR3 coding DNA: TGTGCCAGCTCACCCAACCGCAACAGGGGAGAGACCCAGTACTTC.

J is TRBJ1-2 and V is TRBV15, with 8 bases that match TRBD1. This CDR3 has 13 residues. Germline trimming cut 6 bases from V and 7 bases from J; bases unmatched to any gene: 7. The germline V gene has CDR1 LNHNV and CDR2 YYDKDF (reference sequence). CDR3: CATSEDRVGGYTF. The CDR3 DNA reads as TGTGCCACCAGTGAGGACAGGGTCGGTGGCTACACCTTC.

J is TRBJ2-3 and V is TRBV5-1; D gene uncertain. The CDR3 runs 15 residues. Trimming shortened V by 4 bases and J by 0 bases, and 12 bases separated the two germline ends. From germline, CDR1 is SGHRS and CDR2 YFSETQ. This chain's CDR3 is CASSTSRPSTDTQYF. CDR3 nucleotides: TGCGCCAGCAGCACCTCTAGACCTAGCACAGATACGCAGTATTTT.

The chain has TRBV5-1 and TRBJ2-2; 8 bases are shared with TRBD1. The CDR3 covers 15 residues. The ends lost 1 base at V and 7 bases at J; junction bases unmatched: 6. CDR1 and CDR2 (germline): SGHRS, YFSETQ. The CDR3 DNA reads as TGCGCCAGCAGCTTGAGACAGGGGAGCGGCGGGGAGCTGTTTTTT. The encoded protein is CASSLRQGSGGELFF.

CDR3 amino acids: CASSYSGEAETQYF. CDR3 in DNA: TGTGCCAGCAGTTACTCCGGGGAAGCAGAGACCCAGTACTTC. The genes are TRBV6-5 and TRBJ2-5; D is perhaps TRBD2 (5 bases). Germline-derived CDR1 and CDR2 are MNHEY and SVGAGI. The ends were cut back, 0 bases at V and 4 bases at J, with 9 bases in the middle. This CDR3 is built from 14 residues.

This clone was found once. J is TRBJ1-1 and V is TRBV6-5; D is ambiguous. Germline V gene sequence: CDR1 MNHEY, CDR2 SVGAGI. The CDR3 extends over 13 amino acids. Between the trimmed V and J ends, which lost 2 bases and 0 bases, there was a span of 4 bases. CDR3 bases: TGTGCCAGCAGTTACCAGATGAACACTGAAGCTTTCTTT. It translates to CASSYQMNTEAFF.

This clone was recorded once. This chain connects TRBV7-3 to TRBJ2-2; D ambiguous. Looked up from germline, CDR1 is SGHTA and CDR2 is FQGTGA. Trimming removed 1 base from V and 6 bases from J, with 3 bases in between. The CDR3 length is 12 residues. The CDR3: CASSLNSGELFF. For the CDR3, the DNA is TGTGCCAGCAGCTTAAACTCCGGGGAGCTGTTTTTT.

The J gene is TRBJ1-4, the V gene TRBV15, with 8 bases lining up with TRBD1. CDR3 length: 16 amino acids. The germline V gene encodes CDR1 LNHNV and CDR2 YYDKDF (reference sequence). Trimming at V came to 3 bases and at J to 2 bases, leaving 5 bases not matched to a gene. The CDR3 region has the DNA TGTGCCACCAGCAGTTCCGGGACAGGTACTAATGAAAAACTGTTTTTT. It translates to CATSSSGTGTNEKLFF.